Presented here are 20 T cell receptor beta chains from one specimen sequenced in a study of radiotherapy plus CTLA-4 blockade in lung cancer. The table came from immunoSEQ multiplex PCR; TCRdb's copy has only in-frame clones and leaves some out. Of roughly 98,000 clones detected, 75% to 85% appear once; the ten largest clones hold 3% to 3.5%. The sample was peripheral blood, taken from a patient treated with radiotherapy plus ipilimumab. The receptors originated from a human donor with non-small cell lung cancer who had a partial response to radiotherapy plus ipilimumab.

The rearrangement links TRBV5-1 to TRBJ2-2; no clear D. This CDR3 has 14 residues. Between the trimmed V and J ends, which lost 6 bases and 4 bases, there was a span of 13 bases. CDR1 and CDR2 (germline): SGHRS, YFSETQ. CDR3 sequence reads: CASKETASTGELFF. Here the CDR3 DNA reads TGCGCCAGCAAAGAGACTGCGAGCACCGGGGAGCTGTTTTTT. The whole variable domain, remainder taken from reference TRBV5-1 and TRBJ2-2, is KAGVTQTPRYLIKTRGQQVTLSCSPISGHRSVSWYQQTPGQGLQFLFEYFSETQRNKGNFPGRFSGRQFSNSRSEMNVSTLELGDSALYLCASKETASTGELFFGEGSRLTVL.

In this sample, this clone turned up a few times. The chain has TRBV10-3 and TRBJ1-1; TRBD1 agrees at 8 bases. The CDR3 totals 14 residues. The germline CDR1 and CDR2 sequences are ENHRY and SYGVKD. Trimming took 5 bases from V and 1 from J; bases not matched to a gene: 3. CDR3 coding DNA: TGTGCCATCAGTCCCGGGACAGGGAACACTGAAGCTTTCTTT. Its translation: CAISPGTGNTEAFF.

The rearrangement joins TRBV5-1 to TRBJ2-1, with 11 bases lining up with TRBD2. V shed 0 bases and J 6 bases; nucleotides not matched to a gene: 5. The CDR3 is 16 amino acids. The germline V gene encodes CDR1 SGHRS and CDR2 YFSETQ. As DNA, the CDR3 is TGCGCCAGCAGCTTGGGCTACACTAGCGGGAGCAATGAGCAGTTCTTC. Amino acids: CASSLGYTSGSNEQFF.

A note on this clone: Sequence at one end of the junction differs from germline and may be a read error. Here the CDR3 DNA reads TGTGCCAGCAGTGGGGCCGGGACAGGCTCCTTCGAGCAGTACTTC. Protein: CASSGAGTGSFEQYF. The rearrangement uses TRBV6-1 and TRBJ2-7; the match to TRBD1 covers 8 bases. The CDR3 is 15 amino acids. Germline CDR1 and CDR2: MNHNS and SASEGT.

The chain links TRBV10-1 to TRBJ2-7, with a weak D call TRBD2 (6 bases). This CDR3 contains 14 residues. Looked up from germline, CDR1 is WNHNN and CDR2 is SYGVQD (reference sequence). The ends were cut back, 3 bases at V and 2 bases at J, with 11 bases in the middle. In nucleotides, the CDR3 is TGCGCCAGCAGTGAAGGGACTCGGACCTACGAGCAGTACTTC. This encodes CASSEGTRTYEQYF.

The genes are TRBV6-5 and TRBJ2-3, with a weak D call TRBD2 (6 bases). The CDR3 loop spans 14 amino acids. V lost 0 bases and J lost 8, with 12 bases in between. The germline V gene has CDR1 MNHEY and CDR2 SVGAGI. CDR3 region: CASSYSGTRGTQYF. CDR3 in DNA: TGTGCCAGCAGTTACTCGGGGACTCGGGGTACGCAGTATTTT.

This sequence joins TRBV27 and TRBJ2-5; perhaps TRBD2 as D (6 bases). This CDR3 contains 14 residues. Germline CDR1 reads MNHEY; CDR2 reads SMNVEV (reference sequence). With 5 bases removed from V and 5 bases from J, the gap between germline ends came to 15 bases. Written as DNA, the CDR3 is TGTGCCAGCAGTGACGGGAGAGGGGAGGAGACCCAGTACTTC. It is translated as CASSDGRGEETQYF.

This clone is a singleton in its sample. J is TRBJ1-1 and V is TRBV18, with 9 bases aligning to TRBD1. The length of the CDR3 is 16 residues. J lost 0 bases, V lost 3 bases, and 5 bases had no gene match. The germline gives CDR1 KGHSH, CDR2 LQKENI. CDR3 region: CASSPPGTGMNTEAFF. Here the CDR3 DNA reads TGTGCCAGCTCACCTCCCGGGACAGGGATGAACACTGAAGCTTTCTTT.

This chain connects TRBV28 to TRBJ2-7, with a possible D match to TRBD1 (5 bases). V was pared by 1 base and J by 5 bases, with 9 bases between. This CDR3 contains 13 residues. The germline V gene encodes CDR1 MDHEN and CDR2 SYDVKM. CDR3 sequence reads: CASSLSAGNEQYF. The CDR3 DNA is TGTGCCAGCAGTTTATCGGCAGGGAACGAGCAGTACTTC.

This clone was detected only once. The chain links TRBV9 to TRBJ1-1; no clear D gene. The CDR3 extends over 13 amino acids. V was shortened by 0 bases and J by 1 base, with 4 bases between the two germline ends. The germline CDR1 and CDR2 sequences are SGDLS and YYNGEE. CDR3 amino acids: CASSVDQNTEAFF. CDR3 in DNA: TGTGCCAGCAGCGTAGATCAGAACACTGAAGCTTTCTTT.

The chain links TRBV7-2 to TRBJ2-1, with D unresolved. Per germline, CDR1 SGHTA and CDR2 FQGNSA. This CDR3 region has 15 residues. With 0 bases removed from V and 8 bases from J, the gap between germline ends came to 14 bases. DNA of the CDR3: TGTGCCAGCAGCTTAGCTGCCTCCGCCTCGGATGAGCAGTTCTTC. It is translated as CASSLAASASDEQFF.

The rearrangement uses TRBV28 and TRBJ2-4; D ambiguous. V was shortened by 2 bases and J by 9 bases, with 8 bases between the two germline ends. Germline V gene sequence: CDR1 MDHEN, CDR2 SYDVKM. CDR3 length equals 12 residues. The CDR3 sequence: CASSLRSGIQYF. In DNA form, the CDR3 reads TGTGCCAGCAGTTTAAGGTCGGGCATTCAGTACTTC.

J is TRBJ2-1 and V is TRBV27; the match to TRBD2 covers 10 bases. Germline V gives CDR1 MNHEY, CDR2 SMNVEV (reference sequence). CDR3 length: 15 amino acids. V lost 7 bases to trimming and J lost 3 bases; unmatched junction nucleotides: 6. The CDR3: CASKLGTSDYNEQFF. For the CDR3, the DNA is TGTGCCAGCAAACTGGGGACTAGCGACTACAATGAGCAGTTCTTC.

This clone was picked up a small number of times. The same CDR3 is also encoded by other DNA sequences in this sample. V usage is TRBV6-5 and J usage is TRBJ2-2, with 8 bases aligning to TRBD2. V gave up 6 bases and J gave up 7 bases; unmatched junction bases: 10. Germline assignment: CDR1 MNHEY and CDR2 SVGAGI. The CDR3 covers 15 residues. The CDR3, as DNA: TGTGCCAGCAGGAACGGGAGGGGTCGGAACGGGGAGCTGTTTTTT. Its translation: CASRNGRGRNGELFF.

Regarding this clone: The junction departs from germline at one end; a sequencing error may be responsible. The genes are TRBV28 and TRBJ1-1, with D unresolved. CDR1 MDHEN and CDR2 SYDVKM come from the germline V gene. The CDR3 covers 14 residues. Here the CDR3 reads CAGSLRRFDLIAFF. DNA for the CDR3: TGTGCCGGCAGTTTGAGGAGGTTCGATCTGATAGCTTTCTTT.

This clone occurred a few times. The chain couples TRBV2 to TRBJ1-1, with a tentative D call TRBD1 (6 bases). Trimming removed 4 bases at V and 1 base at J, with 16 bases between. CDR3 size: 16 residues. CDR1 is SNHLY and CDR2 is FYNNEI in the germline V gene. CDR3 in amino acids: CASSAREGTRNTEAFF. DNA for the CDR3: TGTGCCAGCAGTGCTCGTGAAGGGACAAGGAACACTGAAGCTTTCTTT.

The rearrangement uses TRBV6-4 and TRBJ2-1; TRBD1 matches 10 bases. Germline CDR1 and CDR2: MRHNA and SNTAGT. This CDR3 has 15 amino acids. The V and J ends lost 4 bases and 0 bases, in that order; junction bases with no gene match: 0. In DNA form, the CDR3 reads TGTGCCAGCAGTGGACAGGGGGCCTCCTACAATGAGCAGTTCTTC. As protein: CASSGQGASYNEQFF.

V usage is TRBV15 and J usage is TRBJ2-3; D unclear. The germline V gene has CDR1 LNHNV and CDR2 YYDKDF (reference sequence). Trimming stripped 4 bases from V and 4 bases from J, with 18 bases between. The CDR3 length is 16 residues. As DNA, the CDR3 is TGTGCCACCAGCACCGACTCACTCCGGAGCCCAGATACGCAGTATTTT. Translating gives CATSTDSLRSPDTQYF. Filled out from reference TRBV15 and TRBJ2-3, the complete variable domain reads DAMVIQNPRYQVTQFGKPVTLSCSQTLNHNVMYWYQQKSSQAPKLLFHYYDKDFNNEADTPDNFQSRRPNTSFCFLDIRSPGLGDTAMYLCATSTDSLRSPDTQYFGPGTRLTVL.

CDR3 protein: CASREGTGWSIEKLFF. The DNA for the CDR3 is TGTGCCAGCAGAGAGGGGACAGGGTGGTCTATTGAAAAACTGTTTTTT. The chain couples TRBV2 to TRBJ1-4; 9 nucleotides align to TRBD1. The V and J ends lost 6 bases and 7 bases, in that order; junction bases with no gene match: 12. The CDR3 covers 16 residues. Germline V gene data show CDR1 as SNHLY and CDR2 as FYNNEI. Together with reference TRBV2 and TRBJ1-4, the CDR3 gives the full variable domain: EPEVTQTPSHQVTQMGQEVILRCVPISNHLYFYWYRQILGQKVEFLVSFYNNEISEKSEIFDDQFSVERPDGSNFTLKIRSTKLEDSAMYFCASREGTGWSIEKLFFGSGTQLSVL.

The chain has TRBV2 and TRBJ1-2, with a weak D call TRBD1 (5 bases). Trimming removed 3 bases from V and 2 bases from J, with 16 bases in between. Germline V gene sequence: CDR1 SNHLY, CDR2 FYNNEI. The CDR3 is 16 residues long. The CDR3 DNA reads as TGTGCCAGCAGTGAGGGACTCTATGGACCCAACTATGGCTACACCTTC. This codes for CASSEGLYGPNYGYTF.